The 4 T cell receptor beta chains given below trace back to one sample, sequenced in a study of siplizumab effects on memory and regulatory T cells. No antigen has been identified for these receptors. Mixed lymphocyte reaction cells underwent roughly six days of coculture at 37°C. Some clones are missing from TCRdb's copy, which holds only in-frame ones; the method was immunoSEQ multiplex PCR. The table lists some 15,000 clones, about 49% of them singletons. Sequences were obtained from CFSE-low (dividing) CD4+ T cells sorted from an allogeneic mixed lymphocyte reaction. The receptors stem from a human donor in good health; the cells came from an allogeneic mixed lymphocyte reaction.

The table lists this clone with a few counts. The chain recombines TRBV2 with TRBJ2-2; no clear D. The V and J ends lost 2 bases and 4 bases respectively, with 11 bases between them. The CDR3 has 15 residues. Germline values: CDR1 SNHLY, CDR2 FYNNEI. CDR3 in amino acids: CASSEQAAATGELFF. Written as DNA, the CDR3 is TGTGCCAGCAGTGAACAGGCCGCGGCCACCGGGGAGCTGTTTTTT.

The chain carries TRBV6-1 and TRBJ1-4; no reliable D call. CDR1 MNHNS and CDR2 SASEGT come from the germline V gene. V was clipped by 1 base and J by 5 bases, with 5 bases between them. The CDR3 is 13 residues long. CDR3 sequence: CASSEGRNEKLFF. As DNA, the CDR3 is TGTGCCAGCAGTGAAGGCAGAAATGAAAAACTGTTTTTT.

J is TRBJ2-5 and V is TRBV7-8; D is uncertain. The last part of the DNA fits TRBJ2-7 better; the J call may be wrong. The CDR3 length is 12 residues. Germline V gene data show CDR1 as SGHVS and CDR2 as FQNEAQ. The CDR3 loop reads CASSLAPYEQYF. In DNA form, the CDR3 reads TGTGCCAGCAGCTTAGCACCCTACGAGCAGTACTTC.

The rearrangement joins TRBV5-1 to TRBJ2-5, with 10 bases fitting TRBD2. CDR1 is SGHRS and CDR2 is YFSETQ in the germline V gene. The CDR3 runs 16 residues. V shed 2 bases, J shed 2 bases, and the junction held 6 bases outside the gene matches. The CDR3 is CASSLASGSRQETQYF. CDR3 in DNA: TGCGCCAGCAGCTTAGCTAGCGGGAGTCGGCAAGAGACCCAGTACTTC.